Described below is a single T cell receptor beta chain sequence and its context. Its antigen is currently unknown. TRB rearrangements were amplified by touch-down multiplex PCR with mixed TRB-A/B primers. For each CDR3 protein, TCRdb gives one entry from its re-call of the multiplex PCR reads, without DNA. The table lists approximately 6,000 distinct CDR3 sequences. This entry is derived from a study of T cell clusters in autoimmune cytopenias. Whole-study findings and limits: Functional roles of the in silico T cell clusters still await experimental validation.

The CDR3 sequence is 17 residues long. Germline assignment: CDR1 MNHNS and CDR2 SASEGT. TRB was amplified from roughly 250 ng of peripheral blood genomic DNA per sample. These data were also filed under a second study, of T cell repertoires in aging, cancer and after chemotherapy.

The rearrangement joins TRBV6-1 to TRBJ1-5; the TCRdb call, TRBD1, lacks DNA for checking. Sequenced: peripheral blood. This clonotype was obtained from a human donor in good health. The CDR3 sequence: CASSDEGGHGANQPQHF.